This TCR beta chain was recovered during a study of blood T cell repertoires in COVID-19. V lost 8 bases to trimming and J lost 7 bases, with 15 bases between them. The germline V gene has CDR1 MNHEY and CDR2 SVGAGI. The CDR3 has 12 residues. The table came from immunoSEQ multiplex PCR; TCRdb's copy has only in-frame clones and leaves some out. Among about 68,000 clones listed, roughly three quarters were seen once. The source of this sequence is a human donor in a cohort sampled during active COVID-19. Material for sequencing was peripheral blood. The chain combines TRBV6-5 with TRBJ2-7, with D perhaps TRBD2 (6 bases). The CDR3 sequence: CASSGTAYEQYF. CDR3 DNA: TGTGCCAGCTCTGGGACTGCGTATGAGCAGTACTTC.